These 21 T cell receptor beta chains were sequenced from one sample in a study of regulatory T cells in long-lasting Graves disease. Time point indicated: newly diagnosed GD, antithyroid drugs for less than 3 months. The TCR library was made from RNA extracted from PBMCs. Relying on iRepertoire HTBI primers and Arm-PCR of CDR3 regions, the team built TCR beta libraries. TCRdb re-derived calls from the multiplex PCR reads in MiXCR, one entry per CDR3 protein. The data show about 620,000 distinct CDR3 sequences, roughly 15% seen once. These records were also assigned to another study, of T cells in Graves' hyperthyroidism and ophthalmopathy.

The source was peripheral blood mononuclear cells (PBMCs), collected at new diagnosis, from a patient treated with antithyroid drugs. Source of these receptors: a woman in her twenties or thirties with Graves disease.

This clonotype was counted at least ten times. The CDR3 spells CASSTTGVSNQPQHF. The CDR3 DNA reads TGTGCCAGCAGTACAACTGGGGTAAGCAATCAGCCCCAGCATTTT. The rearrangement uses TRBV6-1 and TRBJ1-5; D is unresolved. The V end was cut by 5 bases, the J end by 1 base, with 12 bases between. Germline assignment: CDR1 MNHNS and CDR2 SASEGT. The CDR3 covers 15 residues.

The CDR3 DNA reads as TGTGCCTGGAGGGGGCGTGGTAGCGGGATCTACGAGCAGTACTTC. It specifies CAWRGRGSGIYEQYF. This chain joins TRBV30 and TRBJ2-7; TRBD2 agrees at 8 bases. After removal of 3 bases from V and 3 bases from J, the junction contained 10 bases not matched to a gene. Germline CDR1 reads GTSNPN; CDR2 reads SVGIG (reference sequence). The CDR3 consists of 15 residues.

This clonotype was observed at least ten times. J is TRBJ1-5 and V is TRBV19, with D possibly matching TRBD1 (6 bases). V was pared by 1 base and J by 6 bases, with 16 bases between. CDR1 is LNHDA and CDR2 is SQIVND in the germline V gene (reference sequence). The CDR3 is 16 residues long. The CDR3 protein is CASSIVAGGGGQPQHF. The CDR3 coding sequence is TGTGCCAGTAGTATAGTGGCGGGGGGCGGCGGTCAGCCCCAGCATTTT.

This CDR3 reads CASSYTTGTTQFF. CDR3 DNA: TGTGCCAGCAGTTATACCACAGGGACGACGCAGTTCTTC. The V and J genes are TRBV6-2 or TRBV6-3 and TRBJ2-1, with a weak D call TRBD1 (6 bases). The ends were cut back, 3 bases at V and 12 bases at J, with 15 bases in the middle. From germline, CDR1 is MNHEY and CDR2 SVGEGT. The CDR3 is 13 amino acids.

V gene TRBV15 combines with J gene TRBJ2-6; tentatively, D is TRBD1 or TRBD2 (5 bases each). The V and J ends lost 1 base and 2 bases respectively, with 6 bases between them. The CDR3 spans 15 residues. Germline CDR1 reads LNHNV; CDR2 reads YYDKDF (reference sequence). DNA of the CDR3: TGTGCCACCAGCAGAGTGGGGGCTGGGGCCAACGTCCTGACTTTC. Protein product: CATSRVGAGANVLTF.

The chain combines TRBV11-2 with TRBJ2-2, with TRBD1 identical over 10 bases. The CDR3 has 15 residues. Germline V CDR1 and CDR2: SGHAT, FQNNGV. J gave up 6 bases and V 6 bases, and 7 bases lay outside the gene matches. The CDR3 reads CASSSTGTGAGELFF. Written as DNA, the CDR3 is TGTGCCAGCAGTTCTACCGGGACAGGGGCCGGGGAGCTGTTTTTT.

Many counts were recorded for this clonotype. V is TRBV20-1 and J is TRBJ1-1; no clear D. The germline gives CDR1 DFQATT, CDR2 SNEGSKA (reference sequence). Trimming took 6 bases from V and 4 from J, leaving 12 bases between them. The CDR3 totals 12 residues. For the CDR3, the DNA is TGCAGTGCCTCCTTCCCTGGCACTGAAGCTTTCTTT. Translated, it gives CSASFPGTEAFF.

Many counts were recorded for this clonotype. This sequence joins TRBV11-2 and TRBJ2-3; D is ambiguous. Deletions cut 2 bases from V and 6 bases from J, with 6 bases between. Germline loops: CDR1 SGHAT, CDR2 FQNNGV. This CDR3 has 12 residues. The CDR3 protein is CASSLLDDTQYF. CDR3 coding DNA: TGTGCCAGCAGCTTATTGGACGATACGCAGTATTTT. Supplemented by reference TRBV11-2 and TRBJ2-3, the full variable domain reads EAGVAQSPRYKIIEKRQSVAFWCNPISGHATLYWYQQILGQGPKLLIQFQNNGVVDDSQLPKDRFSAERLKGVDSTLKIQPAKLEDSAVYLCASSLLDDTQYFGPGTRLTVL.

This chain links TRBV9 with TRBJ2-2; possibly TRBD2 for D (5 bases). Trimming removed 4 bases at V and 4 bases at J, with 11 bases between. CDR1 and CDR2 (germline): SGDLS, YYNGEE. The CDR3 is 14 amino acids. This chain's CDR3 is CASSPRAGTGELFF. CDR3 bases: TGTGCCAGCAGCCCTCGGGCGGGCACCGGGGAGCTGTTTTTT.

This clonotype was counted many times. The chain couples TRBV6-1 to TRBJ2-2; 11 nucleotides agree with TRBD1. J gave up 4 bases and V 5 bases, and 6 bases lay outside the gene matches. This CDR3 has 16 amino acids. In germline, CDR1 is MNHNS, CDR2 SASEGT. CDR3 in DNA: TGTGCCAGCAGTCCTGGACAGGGGGCCGTCACCGGGGAGCTGTTTTTT. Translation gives CASSPGQGAVTGELFF.

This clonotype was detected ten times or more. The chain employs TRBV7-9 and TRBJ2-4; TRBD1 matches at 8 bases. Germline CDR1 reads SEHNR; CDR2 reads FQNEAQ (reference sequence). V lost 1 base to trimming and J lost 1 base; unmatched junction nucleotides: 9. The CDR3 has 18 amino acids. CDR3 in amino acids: CASSLGPGGAGAKNIQYF. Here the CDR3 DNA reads TGTGCCAGCAGCTTAGGTCCAGGGGGCGCCGGGGCCAAAAACATTCAGTACTTC.

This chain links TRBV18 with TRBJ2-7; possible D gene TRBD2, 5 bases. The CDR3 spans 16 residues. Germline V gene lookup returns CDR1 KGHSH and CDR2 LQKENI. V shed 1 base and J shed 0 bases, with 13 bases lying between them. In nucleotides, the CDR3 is TGTGCCAGCTCACCACGAAGCGGTCCAAGCTCCTACGAGCAGTACTTC. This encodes CASSPRSGPSSYEQYF.

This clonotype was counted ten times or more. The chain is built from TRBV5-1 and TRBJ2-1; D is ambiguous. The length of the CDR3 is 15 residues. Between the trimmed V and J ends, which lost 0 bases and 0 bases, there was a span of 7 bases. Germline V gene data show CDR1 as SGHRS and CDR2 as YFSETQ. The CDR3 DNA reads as TGCGCCAGCAGCTTGGCCGTATTCTCCTACAATGAGCAGTTCTTC. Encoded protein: CASSLAVFSYNEQFF.

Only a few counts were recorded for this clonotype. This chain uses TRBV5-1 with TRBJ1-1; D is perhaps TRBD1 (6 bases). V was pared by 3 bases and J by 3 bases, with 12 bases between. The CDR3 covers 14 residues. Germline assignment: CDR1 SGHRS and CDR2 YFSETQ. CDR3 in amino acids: CASSSGWGHTEAFF. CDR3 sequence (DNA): TGCGCCAGCAGCTCAGGATGGGGGCACACTGAAGCTTTCTTT.

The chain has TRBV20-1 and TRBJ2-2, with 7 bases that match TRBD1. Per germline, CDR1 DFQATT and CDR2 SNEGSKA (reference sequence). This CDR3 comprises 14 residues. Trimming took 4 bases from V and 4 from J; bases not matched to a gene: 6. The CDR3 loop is CSATSGTATGELFF. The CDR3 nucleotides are TGCAGTGCTACCAGTGGGACAGCCACCGGGGAGCTGTTTTTT.

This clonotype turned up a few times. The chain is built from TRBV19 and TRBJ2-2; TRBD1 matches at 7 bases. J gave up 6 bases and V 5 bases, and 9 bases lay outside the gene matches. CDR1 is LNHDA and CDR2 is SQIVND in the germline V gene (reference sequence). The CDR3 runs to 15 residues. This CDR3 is CASSAWDSGSGELFF. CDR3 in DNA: TGTGCCAGTAGTGCATGGGACAGCGGATCCGGGGAGCTGTTTTTT.

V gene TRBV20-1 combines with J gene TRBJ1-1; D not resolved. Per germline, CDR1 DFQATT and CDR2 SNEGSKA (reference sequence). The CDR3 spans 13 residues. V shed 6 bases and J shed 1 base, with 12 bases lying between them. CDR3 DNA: TGCAGTGCCTTCCTCTCGAAGAACACTGAAGCTTTCTTT. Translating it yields CSAFLSKNTEAFF.

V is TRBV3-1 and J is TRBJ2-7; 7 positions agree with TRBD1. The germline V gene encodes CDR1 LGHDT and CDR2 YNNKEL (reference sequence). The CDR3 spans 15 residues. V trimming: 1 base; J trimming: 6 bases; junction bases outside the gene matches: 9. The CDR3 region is CASSQATGALGEQYF. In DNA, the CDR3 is TGTGCCAGCAGCCAAGCCACAGGGGCTCTTGGCGAGCAGTACTTC.

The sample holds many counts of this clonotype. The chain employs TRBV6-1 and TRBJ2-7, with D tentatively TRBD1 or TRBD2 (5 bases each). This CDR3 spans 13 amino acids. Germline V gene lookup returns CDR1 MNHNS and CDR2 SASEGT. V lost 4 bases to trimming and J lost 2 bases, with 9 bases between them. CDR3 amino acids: CASSGEGPYEQYF. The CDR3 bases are TGTGCCAGCAGTGGCGAGGGGCCCTACGAGCAGTACTTC.

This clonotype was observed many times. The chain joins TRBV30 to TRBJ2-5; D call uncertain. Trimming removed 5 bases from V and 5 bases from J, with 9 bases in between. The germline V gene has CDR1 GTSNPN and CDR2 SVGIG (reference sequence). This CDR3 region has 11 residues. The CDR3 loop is CAWEIDETQYF. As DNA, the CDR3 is TGTGCCTGGGAGATCGACGAGACCCAGTACTTC.

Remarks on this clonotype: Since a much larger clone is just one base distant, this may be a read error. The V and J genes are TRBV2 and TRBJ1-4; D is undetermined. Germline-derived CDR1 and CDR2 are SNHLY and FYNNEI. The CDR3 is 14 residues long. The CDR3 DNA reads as TGTGCCGGCAGTGAGTTCCAAACCGGGGAAAAACTGTTTTTT. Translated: CAGSEFQTGEKLFF. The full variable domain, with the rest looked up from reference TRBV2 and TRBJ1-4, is EPEVTQTPSHQVTQMGQEVILRCVPISNHLYFYWYRQILGQKVEFLVSFYNNEISEKSEIFDDQFSVERPDGSNFTLKIRSTKLEDSAMYFCAGSEFQTGEKLFFGSGTQLSVL.